This T cell receptor (beta chain) was recorded in a study of shared clonotypes between healthy human individuals. In the study overall: Per-donor plates numbered three CD4 naive, three CD4 memory, two CD8 naive and one CD8 memory. Overall study findings and caveats: Inspection by rarefaction showed sorted-subset sequencing to be incomplete despite large depth. Genetic and exposure-history diversity was limited by the few donors.

This clone appeared a few times. Its antigen is as yet unknown. Germline V gene data show CDR1 as MNHEY and CDR2 as SMNVEV (reference sequence). CDR3 length: 15 amino acids. The V end was cut by 7 bases, the J end by 2 bases, with 15 bases between. Sequenced by immunoSEQ multiplex PCR; TCRdb stores in-frame clones only, minus some. The data show about 2.3 million clones, less than 95% seen once. J is TRBJ1-5 and V is TRBV27; D not certain. This TCR was sampled from a young man in good health. Some clones in this sample may be carry-over from other donors' samples. The specimen was naive CD4+ T cells from PBMCs. Sample subset: CD45RA+ positively selected. The CDR3 region is CASTLRATGNQPQHF. In nucleotides, the CDR3 is TGTGCCAGCACTCTAAGGGCGACGGGCAATCAGCCCCAGCATTTT.